This TCR beta chain is from a study of T cell responses to AZD1222 COVID-19 vaccine. Overall study results and limits: Baseline seropositives among AZD1222 recipients totaled only five to seven. Most donors were white British, females outnumbered males, and clonal diversity was possibly underestimated. The study found vaccine-associated CD4 TCRs spanning spike, dominant at 160-218 and 743-854.

This clone showed up just a few times. Its antigen is still unknown. Recipients boosted at about 4 weeks or about 12 weeks are pooled. The method was immunoSEQ multiplex PCR; TCRdb's version includes in-frame clones alone and lacks a portion of them. The data hold under 45,000 clones, with approximately 83% observed a single time. In germline, CDR1 is SGHTA, CDR2 FQGNSA. The V gene lost 5 bases and the J gene lost 0 bases, with 13 bases spanning the gap. This CDR3 region has 15 residues. This sequence originates from an adult who received the AZD1222 COVID-19 vaccine. The genes are TRBV7-2 and TRBJ1-2, with a tentative D call TRBD1 (6 bases). The source was peripheral blood, collected 28 days after the second AZD1222 dose. The CDR3 region is CASSPSTGSNYGYTF. For the CDR3, the DNA is TGTGCCAGCAGCCCGAGCACAGGGTCTAACTATGGCTACACCTTC. The full variable domain, in which reference TRBV7-2 and TRBJ1-2 provide the parts outside the CDR3, is GAGVSQSPSNKVTEKGKDVELRCDPISGHTALYWYRQSLGQGLEFLIYFQGNSAPDKSGLPSDRFSAERTGGSVSTLTIQRTQQEDSAVYLCASSPSTGSNYGYTFGSGTRLTVV.